The present entry profiles one TCR beta chain with its context. Its antigen is unknown. These data originate in a study of shared clonotypes between healthy human individuals. The study, taken as a whole, reports: Non-shared clonotypes displayed generation probabilities falling below those of clonotypes present in all four donors.

Template for every sorted-subset replicate PCR totaled roughly 200 ng DNA, roughly 30,000 T cell genomes. Sequencing used immunoSEQ multiplex PCR; TCRdb keeps in-frame clones, though not all of them. The sample has some 1,100,000 clones, about 84% seen once. Looked up from germline, CDR1 is SGHAT and CDR2 is FQNNGV. The length of the CDR3 is 16 residues. V was clipped by 3 bases and J by 5 bases; unmatched bases: 7. The sample taken for sequencing was memory CD4+ T cells from PBMCs. The subset is: CD45RA-negative fraction. This clonotype was obtained from a man between 18 and 35 years old in good health. Some clones in this sample may be carry-over from other donors' samples. The chain has TRBV11-2 and TRBJ2-5; 12 bases line up with TRBD1. The CDR3 nucleotides are TGTGCCAGCAGCTTGGGGACAGGGGGCGGGTTGGAGACCCAGTACTTC. Translated: CASSLGTGGGLETQYF.